These T cell receptor beta chains were read from a single sample in a study of cytomegalovirus exposure and HLA in healthy donors. This table comes from immunoSEQ multiplex PCR, and its TCRdb copy is limited to in-frame clones, with some not included. This sample's clone table lists more than 50,000 clones. Material: PBMCs. All receptors derive from a middle-aged woman in good health and CMV-seronegative. Each CDR3 is given with its conserved first and last residue. The D gene is left open where the match is weak.

D,V,J,CDR3,DNA
NA,TRBV18,TRBJ2-4,CASSPAGTKNIQYF,TGTGCCAGCTCACCAGCAGGGACCAAAAACATTCAGTACTTC
NA,TRBV9,TRBJ1-1,CASSIYRDGTEAFF,TGTGCCAGCAGCATATACAGGGACGGCACTGAAGCTTTCTTT
TRBD1,TRBV5-1,TRBJ1-4,CASSRGQGINEKLFF,TGCGCCAGCAGCAGAGGACAGGGCATTAATGAAAAACTGTTTTTT
NA,TRBV7-8,TRBJ2-7,CASSLRGSYEQYF,TGTGCCAGCAGCTTACGGGGCTCCTACGAGCAGTACTTC
TRBD2,TRBV5-8,TRBJ2-3,CASSLGTSGGSTDTQYF,TGTGCCAGCAGCTTGGGGACTAGCGGGGGGAGCACAGATACGCAGTATTTT
TRBD1,TRBV6-5,TRBJ1-1,CASSPRGMVTEAFF,TGTGCCAGCAGCCCCAGGGGGATGGTCACTGAAGCTTTCTTT
NA,TRBV11-2,TRBJ1-2,CASSPGGGGGYTF,TGTGCCAGCAGCCCCGGGGGAGGGGGAGGCTACACCTTC
NA,TRBV7-2,TRBJ2-1,CASSIQGSDNEQFF,TGTGCCAGCAGCATTCAGGGTTCCGACAATGAGCAGTTCTTC
NA,TRBV18,TRBJ2-2,CASSPQVGELFF,TGTGCCAGCTCACCTCAGGTCGGGGAGCTGTTTTTT
TRBD1,TRBV6-5,TRBJ1-1,CASIRTGGTEAFF,TGTGCCAGCATTCGTACAGGGGGCACTGAAGCTTTCTTT
NA,TRBV5-8,TRBJ2-5,CASSLSTGLHGETQYF,TGTGCCAGCAGCTTATCAACAGGTCTGCATGGAGAGACCCAGTACTTC
NA,TRBV19,TRBJ1-2,CASCQGSPSPSYGYTF,TGTGCCAGTTGTCAGGGGAGCCCATCCCCGAGCTATGGCTACACCTTC
TRBD1,TRBV5-1,TRBJ1-6,CASSRGQGPNSPLHF,TGCGCCAGCAGCAGGGGACAGGGGCCCAATTCACCCCTCCACTTT
TRBD1,TRBV28,TRBJ1-5,CASSSSTGVFPRNQPQHF,TGTGCCAGCAGTTCATCGACAGGGGTCTTTCCGCGCAATCAGCCCCAGCATTTT
NA,TRBV6-1,TRBJ2-5,CASSEAELDSTRAVETQYF,TGTGCCAGCAGTGAAGCTGAACTCGATAGCACAAGAGCTGTGGAGACCCAGTACTTC
TRBD1,TRBV2,TRBJ1-5,CASSDSGTGVVQPQHF,TGTGCCAGCAGTGACTCCGGGACAGGGGTCGTTCAGCCCCAGCATTTT
NA,TRBV27,TRBJ1-2,CASSLYQGGNYGYTF,TGTGCCAGCAGTTTATACCAGGGAGGAAACTATGGCTACACCTTC
TRBD1,TRBV6-5,TRBJ1-2,CASSYQSLQGAYGYTF,TGTGCCAGCAGTTACCAATCTCTACAGGGGGCCTATGGCTACACCTTC
TRBD1,TRBV5-1,TRBJ1-1,CASSPLRGQGYMNTEAFF,TGCGCCAGCAGCCCCCTTCGGGGACAGGGTTACATGAACACTGAAGCTTTCTTT
TRBD2,TRBV25-1,TRBJ2-7,CASSEIPAHGRAGEQYF,TGTGCCAGCAGTGAAATCCCCGCGCACGGGAGGGCTGGGGAGCAGTACTTC
TRBD2,TRBV7-2,TRBJ2-4,CASSPRTGRDIQYF,TGTGCCAGCAGCCCCCGAACGGGGAGGGACATTCAGTACTTC
NA,TRBV4-2,TRBJ2-2,CASSQAAGQSTGELFF,TGTGCCAGCAGCCAAGCGGCAGGACAGAGTACCGGGGAGCTGTTTTTT
TRBD1,TRBV7-7,TRBJ2-2,CASSPLTGVANTGELFF,TGTGCCAGCAGCCCGCTCACAGGGGTGGCTAACACCGGGGAGCTGTTTTTT
TRBD2,TRBV11-2,TRBJ2-2,CASSSGLAGGYGGELFF,TGTGCCAGCAGCTCCGGACTAGCGGGGGGATACGGCGGGGAGCTGTTTTTT
NA,TRBV10-3,TRBJ2-7,CAISFTVGEQYF,TGTGCCATCAGTTTTACGGTCGGGGAGCAGTACTTC
TRBD2,TRBV13,TRBJ2-7,CASSLSGKSHEQYF,TGTGCCAGCAGCTTAAGCGGGAAGTCCCACGAGCAGTACTTC
TRBD2,TRBV9,TRBJ2-1,CASSPWGGNEQFF,TGTGCCAGCAGCCCCTGGGGGGGCAATGAGCAGTTCTTC
NA,TRBV30,TRBJ1-2,CAWSGGDGYTF,TGTGCCTGGAGTGGGGGAGATGGCTACACCTTC
TRBD1,TRBV7-8,TRBJ2-1,CASSLGTGLDEQFF,TGTGCCAGCAGCTTGGGGACAGGGCTCGATGAGCAGTTCTTC
NA,TRBV5-4,TRBJ1-3,CASSLGGLTNTIYF,TGTGCCAGCAGCTTGGGTGGGCTTACAAACACCATATATTTT
NA,TRBV29-1,TRBJ1-1,CSVAGSSRDWTEAFF,TGCAGCGTTGCCGGTTCAAGCAGGGATTGGACTGAAGCTTTCTTT
TRBD1,TRBV28,TRBJ1-6,CASSLIRGQGRSNSPLHF,TGTGCCAGCAGTTTAATTCGGGGACAGGGAAGATCCAATTCACCCCTCCACTTT
NA,TRBV29-1,TRBJ1-1,CSVDLRLWYTEAFF,TGCAGCGTTGATTTGAGGTTATGGTACACTGAAGCTTTCTTT
TRBD2,TRBV18,TRBJ2-7,CASSPRGLADYEQYF,TGTGCCAGCTCACCACGGGGACTAGCGGATTACGAGCAGTACTTC
TRBD1,TRBV5-1,TRBJ2-7,CASSFSSGTDSYF,TGCGCCAGCAGCTTCTCTTCCGGGACAGATAGTTACTTC
TRBD2,TRBV11-3,TRBJ2-7,CASSPPGGVEQYF,TGTGCCAGCAGCCCCCCGGGAGGTGTCGAACAGTACTTC
TRBD1,TRBV29-1,TRBJ2-7,CSVAGTEAYEQYF,TGCAGCGTTGCCGGGACAGAGGCGTACGAGCAGTACTTC
TRBD1,TRBV7-2,TRBJ1-6,CASSLGTANSPLHF,TGTGCCAGCAGCCTGGGGACAGCTAATTCACCCCTCCACTTT
NA,TRBV7-9,TRBJ1-1,CASSYGGTEAFF,TGTGCCAGCAGCTACGGGGGGACTGAAGCTTTCTTT
TRBD1,TRBV6-5,TRBJ1-2,CASSTGGPYTF,TGTGCCAGCAGTACAGGGGGCCCCTACACCTTC
NA,TRBV28,TRBJ1-4,CASSTPTATNEKLFF,TGTGCCAGCAGTACCCCGACAGCAACTAATGAAAAACTGTTTTTT
NA,TRBV18,TRBJ1-2,CASSRGQLNYGYTF,TGTGCCAGCTCACGGGGACAACTTAACTATGGCTACACCTTC
TRBD1,TRBV7-6,TRBJ1-3,CASSPRTGSGNTIYF,TGTGCCAGCAGCCCCCGGACAGGCTCTGGAAACACCATATATTTT
TRBD2,TRBV10-1,TRBJ2-7,CASSGAGAAYEQYF,TGCGCCAGCAGTGGGGCGGGAGCCGCCTACGAGCAGTACTTC
NA,TRBV20-1,TRBJ2-7,CSARSSYEQYF,TGCAGTGCCAGATCTAGCTACGAGCAGTACTTC
NA,TRBV18,TRBJ2-7,CASSPENDSYEQYF,TGTGCCAGCTCACCGGAGAACGACTCCTACGAGCAGTACTTC
NA,TRBV27,TRBJ2-7,CASSPLAYKKAYEQYF,TGTGCCAGCAGTCCGTTAGCGTATAAAAAAGCCTACGAGCAGTACTTC
TRBD1,TRBV10-3,TRBJ1-4,CAISESRGLANEKLFF,TGTGCCATCAGTGAGTCCAGGGGGTTGGCTAATGAAAAACTGTTTTTT
NA,TRBV25-1,TRBJ2-7,CASQKGQGSSYEQYF,TGTGCCAGCCAGAAGGGCCAGGGATCCTCCTACGAGCAGTACTTC
NA,TRBV18,TRBJ1-3,CASSPGLTSGNTIYF,TGTGCCAGCTCACCCGGACTGACCTCTGGAAACACCATATATTTT
NA,TRBV28,TRBJ2-7,CASRRDVIYEQYF,TGTGCCAGCAGGAGGGATGTAATCTACGAGCAGTACTTC
TRBD2,TRBV29-1,TRBJ2-2,CSGGLAETGELFF,TGCAGCGGTGGACTAGCGGAGACCGGGGAGCTGTTTTTT
TRBD2,TRBV9,TRBJ2-5,CASSAKSAGGTQYF,TGTGCCAGCAGCGCGAAAAGCGCGGGGGGGACCCAGTACTTC